The rows below give T cell receptor beta chains drawn from one sample of a study of OX40 agonist ivuxolimab in advanced cancers. Libraries were prepared by immunoSEQ multiplex PCR; TCRdb keeps only in-frame clonotypes and omits some of them. The sample records about 21,000 clones, over 65% being singletons. The sequencing here drew on CD4+ or CD8+ T cells sorted from blood, taken in a trial of the OX40 agonist ivuxolimab. These receptors all stem from an adult with an advanced solid tumor such as melanoma, head and neck, liver or kidney cancer. Each CDR3 is given with its conserved first and last residue. A D gene is named only where the DNA matches it firmly. Clone size is given for some rows only: seen once, a few or many times, or a class if the clone is expanded.

>TRBV19|.|.|13|TRBJ2-7
TGTGCCAGTAGTATCCAGGGCCCCTACGAGCAGTACTTC
CASSIQGPYEQYF
>TRBV10-2|TRBD1|once|14|TRBJ1-2
TGCGCCAGCAGTGAACAGGGGGCGGTTTTTGGCTACACCTTC
CASSEQGAVFGYTF
>TRBV11-3|.|few|16|TRBJ2-1
TGTGCCAGCACCCCAGGAGGAGGGGGGGCGCTCAATGAGCAGTTCTTC
CASTPGGGGALNEQFF
>TRBV2|TRBD1|.|16|TRBJ2-7
TGTGCCAGCAGTGGTTTTACCGGTGGGACAGTCTACGAGCAGTACTTC
CASSGFTGGTVYEQYF
>TRBV9|TRBD1|.|15|TRBJ2-7
TGTGCCAGCAGCTTCGGGGCGGACAGGTCCTACGAGCAGTACTTC
CASSFGADRSYEQYF
>TRBV5-4|TRBD2|.|15|TRBJ2-3
TGTGCCAGCAGCTTTGCGGGGGGGCTGACAGATACGCAGTATTTT
CASSFAGGLTDTQYF
>TRBV4-1|.|.|16|TRBJ2-1
TGCGCCAGCAGCCCGTCCGGGGGCGGCGCGAAAAATGAGCAGTTCTTC
CASSPSGGGAKNEQFF
>TRBV5-4|.|.|14|TRBJ1-2
TGTGCCAGCAGCCCGGGACTCTCTAACTATGGCTACACCTTC
CASSPGLSNYGYTF
>TRBV14|.|.|16|TRBJ1-6
TGTGCCAGCAGCCAAGATGGGACACCCTATAATTCACCCCTCCACTTT
CASSQDGTPYNSPLHF
>TRBV11-2|.|.|14|TRBJ2-5
TGTGCCAGCAGCTTAACTCTTGGTTCCGAGACCCAGTACTTC
CASSLTLGSETQYF
>TRBV25-1|.|.|13|TRBJ2-7
TGTGCCAGCAGTGACAGGGGTTCCTACGAGCAGTACTTC
CASSDRGSYEQYF
>TRBV9|TRBD1|few|12|TRBJ1-1
TGTGCCAGCAGCCCAGGGGGCACACAAGCTTTCTTT
CASSPGGTQAFF
>TRBV2|.|.|13|TRBJ1-2
TGTGCCAGCAGTGTACAGGATAGCTATGGCTACACCTTC
CASSVQDSYGYTF
>TRBV11-2|.|.|13|TRBJ1-1
TGTGCCAGCAGCCCCGGGGGGTACACTGAAGCTTTCTTT
CASSPGGYTEAFF
>TRBV29-1|.|.|13|TRBJ1-4
TGCAGCGTTGAGGGCGGCGGTCATGAAAAACTGTTTTTT
CSVEGGGHEKLFF
>TRBV19|TRBD1|.|14|TRBJ2-7
TGTGCCAGTAGTCTGACAGGGACATCCTACGAGCAGTACTTC
CASSLTGTSYEQYF
>TRBV7-6|.|.|14|TRBJ2-4
TGTGCCAGCAGCTCCCCGGGTGGCAAAAACATTCAGTACTTC
CASSSPGGKNIQYF
>TRBV15|.|.|12|TRBJ1-1
TGTGCCACCAGCATCGGGGACACTGAAGCTTTCTTT
CATSIGDTEAFF
>TRBV23-1|.|.|20|TRBJ2-3
TGCGCCAGCAGTCAATTACCCCACCTCCCTAGTAGGTGGTTTCGAGATACGCAGTATTTT
CASSQLPHLPSRWFRDTQYF
>TRBV5-4|TRBD1|.|14|TRBJ2-1
TGTGCCAGCAGCTCGCCGGGACAGGGTCTTGAGCAGTTCTTC
CASSSPGQGLEQFF
>TRBV5-4|TRBD2|.|16|TRBJ2-3
TGTGCCAGCAGCTTAGGGAGCGGGGGGTTCACAGATACGCAGTATTTT
CASSLGSGGFTDTQYF
>TRBV11-1|.|.|14|TRBJ1-2
TGTGCCAGCAGCCCCCGGGGGGAGAACTATGGCTACACCTTC
CASSPRGENYGYTF
>TRBV29-1|.|.|12|TRBJ2-5
TGCAGCGTAGCCGGCGGGGAAGAGACCCAGTACTTC
CSVAGGEETQYF
>TRBV5-6|.|.|16|TRBJ1-4
TGTGCCAGCAGCTTGGCCTCAAGGGGAACTAATGAAAAACTGTTTTTT
CASSLASRGTNEKLFF
>TRBV10-2|.|.|14|TRBJ2-3
TGCGCCAGCAGTGGCTGGGGGGCCACAGATACGCAGTATTTT
CASSGWGATDTQYF
>TRBV10-3|.|.|13|TRBJ1-5
TGTGCCATCAGTGAGTCCCCAAGTCAGCCCCAGCATTTT
CAISESPSQPQHF
>TRBV7-9|.|once|12|TRBJ2-1
TGTGCCAGCAGCTCCATTCAGAATGAGCAGTTCTTC
CASSSIQNEQFF
>TRBV9|TRBD1|.|15|TRBJ2-7
TGTGCCAGCAGCGTAGCAGGGGACAGCTCCTACGAGCAGTACTTC
CASSVAGDSSYEQYF
>TRBV27|TRBD1|.|15|TRBJ1-6
TGTGCCAGCAGACCCGGGACAGGGGTGATTTCACCCCTCCACTTT
CASRPGTGVISPLHF
>TRBV18|.|.|16|TRBJ2-2
TGTGCCAGCTCACCCGCCCTAATGGTGCCGACCGGGGAGCTGTTTTTT
CASSPALMVPTGELFF
>TRBV5-1|.|.|14|TRBJ1-1
TGCGCCAGCAGTCGTGTTTGGGGGAACACTGAAGCTTTCTTT
CASSRVWGNTEAFF
>TRBV30|.|once|15|TRBJ1-6
TGTGCCTGGAGCCCCCCGGACAGATCTAATTCACCCCTCCACTTT
CAWSPPDRSNSPLHF
>TRBV6-5|TRBD1|few|14|TRBJ2-5
TGTGCCAGCAGTACCCAGGGGGTGAAAGAGACCCAGTACTTC
CASSTQGVKETQYF
>TRBV7-8|TRBD1|.|15|TRBJ2-7
TGTGCCAGCAGCCCTACGACAGGGGTTTCCTACGAGCAGTACTTC
CASSPTTGVSYEQYF
>TRBV7-8|.|.|15|TRBJ1-5
TGTGCCAGCAGCTCCCGTACAGGAGGGGGACAGCCCCAGCATTTT
CASSSRTGGGQPQHF
>TRBV9|TRBD2|.|18|TRBJ2-3
TGTGCCAGCAGCGGGCTGACAGCGGGGAGCCAAGGCACAGATACGCAGTATTTT
CASSGLTAGSQGTDTQYF
>TRBV7-6|TRBD1|once|15|TRBJ2-3
TGTGCCAGCAGCTGGACAGGGGGCGCCGCAGATACGCAGTATTTT
CASSWTGGAADTQYF
>TRBV5-5|TRBD1|.|15|TRBJ1-3
TGTGCCAGCAGCCGGACAGGGCCCTCTGGAAACACCATATATTTT
CASSRTGPSGNTIYF
>TRBV5-5|.|.|13|TRBJ2-7
TGTGCCAGCAGCCCCGGGTGGTCCTACGAGCAGTACTTC
CASSPGWSYEQYF
>TRBV5-4|.|.|13|TRBJ2-1
TGTGCCAGCAGCCCAACTGACAGACCTGAGCAGTTCTTC
CASSPTDRPEQFF
>TRBV7-8|TRBD2|.|14|TRBJ2-5
TGTGCCAGCACCCCGACTAGCGGACAAGAGACCCAGTACTTC
CASTPTSGQETQYF
>TRBV27|TRBD2|.|13|TRBJ2-1
TGTGCCAGCAGTGGCGGGGGGCTCAATGAGCAGTTCTTC
CASSGGGLNEQFF
>TRBV7-2|.|.|17|TRBJ2-5
TGTGCCAGCAGCTCCGACACGACCCTCATTTACCAAGAGACCCAGTACTTC
CASSSDTTLIYQETQYF